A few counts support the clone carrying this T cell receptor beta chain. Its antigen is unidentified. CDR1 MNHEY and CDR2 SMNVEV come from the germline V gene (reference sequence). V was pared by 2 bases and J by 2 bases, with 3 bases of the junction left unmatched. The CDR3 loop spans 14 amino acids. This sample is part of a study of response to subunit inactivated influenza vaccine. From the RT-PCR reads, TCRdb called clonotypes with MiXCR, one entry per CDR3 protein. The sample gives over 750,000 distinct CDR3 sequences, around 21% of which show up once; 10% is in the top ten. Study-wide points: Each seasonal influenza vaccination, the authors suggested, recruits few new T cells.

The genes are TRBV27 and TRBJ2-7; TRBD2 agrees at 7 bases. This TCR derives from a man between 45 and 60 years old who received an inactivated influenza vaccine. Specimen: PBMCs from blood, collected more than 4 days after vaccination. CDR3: CASSLQRGTYEQYF. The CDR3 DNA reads TGTGCCAGCAGTTTACAGCGGGGAACCTACGAGCAGTACTTC.